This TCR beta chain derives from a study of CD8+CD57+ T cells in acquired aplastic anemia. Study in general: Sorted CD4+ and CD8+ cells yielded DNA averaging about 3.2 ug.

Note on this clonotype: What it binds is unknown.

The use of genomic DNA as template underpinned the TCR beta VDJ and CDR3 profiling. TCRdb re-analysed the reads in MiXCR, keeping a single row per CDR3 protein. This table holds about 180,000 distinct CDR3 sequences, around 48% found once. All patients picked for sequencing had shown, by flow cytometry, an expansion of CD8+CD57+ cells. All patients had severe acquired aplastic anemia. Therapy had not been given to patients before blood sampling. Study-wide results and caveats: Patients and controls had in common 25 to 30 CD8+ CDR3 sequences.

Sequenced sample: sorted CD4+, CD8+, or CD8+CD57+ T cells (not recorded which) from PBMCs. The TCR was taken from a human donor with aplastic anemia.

The CDR3 spells CSASRGSYEQYF. DNA for the CDR3: TGCAGTGCTAGTAGGGGTAGCTACGAGCAGTACTTC. The chain is built from TRBV20-1 and TRBJ2-7, with TRBD1 as a possible D gene (5 bases). The CDR3 has 12 amino acids. Per the germline V gene, CDR1 is DFQATT and CDR2 is SNEGSKA (reference sequence). Trimming removed 3 bases from V and 3 bases from J, with 9 bases in between.